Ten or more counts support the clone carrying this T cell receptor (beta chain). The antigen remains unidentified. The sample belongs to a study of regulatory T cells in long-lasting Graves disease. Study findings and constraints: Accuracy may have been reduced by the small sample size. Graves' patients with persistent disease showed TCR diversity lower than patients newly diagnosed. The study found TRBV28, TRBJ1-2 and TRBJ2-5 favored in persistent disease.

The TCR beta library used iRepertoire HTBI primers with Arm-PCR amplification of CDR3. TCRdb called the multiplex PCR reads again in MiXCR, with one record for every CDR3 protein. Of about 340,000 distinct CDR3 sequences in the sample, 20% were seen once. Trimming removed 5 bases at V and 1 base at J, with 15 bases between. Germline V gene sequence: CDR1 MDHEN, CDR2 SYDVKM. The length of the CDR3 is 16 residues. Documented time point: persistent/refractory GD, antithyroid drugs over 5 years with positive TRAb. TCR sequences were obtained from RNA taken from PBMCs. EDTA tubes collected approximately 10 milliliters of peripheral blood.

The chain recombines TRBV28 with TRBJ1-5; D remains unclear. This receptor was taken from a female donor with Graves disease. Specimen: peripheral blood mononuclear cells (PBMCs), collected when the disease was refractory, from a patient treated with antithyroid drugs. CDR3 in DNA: TGTGCCAGCAGTCCAAAACGTGGGTTGAGCAATCAGCCCCAGCATTTT. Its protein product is CASSPKRGLSNQPQHF.